This T cell receptor beta chain was found in a study of T cells in Graves' hyperthyroidism and ophthalmopathy. Study-wide results and limits: Before onset, ophthalmopathy was predicted by the model a median around 6.2 months earlier. Most thyroid clonotypes that were expanded above 0.001 also turned up in blood. Ophthalmopathy cases were set apart from stable hyperthyroidism by a 13 V-J model.

A remark on this clonotype: Antigen unknown. The junction and the germline gene differ at one end; a read error may be behind it.

TCR beta CDR3 region amplification was performed from RNA transcripts. HTBI primers were used for first-round RT-PCR of the TCR CDR3. TCRdb called the multiplex PCR reads again in MiXCR, with one record for every CDR3 protein. The data show about 96,000 distinct CDR3 sequences, with approximately 56% seen just once and 25% to 30% held by the top ten. Sample: blood. The clonotype was recovered from a woman aged 40-49 years with Graves' hyperthyroidism.

The CDR3 spells CASSQSLSQGETQYF. The CDR3 DNA reads as TGCGCCAGCAGCCAAAGCCTCTCGCAGGGGGAGACCCAGTACTTC. This rearrangement joins TRBV7-9 to TRBJ2-5; the D gene is possibly TRBD1 (6 bases). The CDR3 totals 15 residues. The germline V gene encodes CDR1 SEHNR and CDR2 FQNEAQ (reference sequence).